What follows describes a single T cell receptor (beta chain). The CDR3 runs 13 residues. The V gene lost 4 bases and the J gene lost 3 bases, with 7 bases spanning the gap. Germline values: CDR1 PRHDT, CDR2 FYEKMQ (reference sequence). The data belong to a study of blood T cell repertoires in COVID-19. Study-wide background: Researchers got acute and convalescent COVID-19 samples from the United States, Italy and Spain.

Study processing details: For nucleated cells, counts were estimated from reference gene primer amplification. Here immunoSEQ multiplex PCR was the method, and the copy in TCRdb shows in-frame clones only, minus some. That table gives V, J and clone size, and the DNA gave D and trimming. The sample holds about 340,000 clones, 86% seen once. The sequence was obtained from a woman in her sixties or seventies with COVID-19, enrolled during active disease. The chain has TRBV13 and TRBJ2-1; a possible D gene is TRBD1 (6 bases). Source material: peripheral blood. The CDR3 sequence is CASSWDNYNEQFF. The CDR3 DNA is TGTGCCAGCAGCTGGGACAACTACAATGAGCAGTTCTTC. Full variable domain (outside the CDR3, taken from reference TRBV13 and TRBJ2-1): AAGVIQSPRHLIKEKRETATLKCYPIPRHDTVYWYQQGPGQDPQFLISFYEKMQSDKGSIPDRFSAQQFSDYHSELNMSSLELGDSALYFCASSWDNYNEQFFGPGTRLTVL.